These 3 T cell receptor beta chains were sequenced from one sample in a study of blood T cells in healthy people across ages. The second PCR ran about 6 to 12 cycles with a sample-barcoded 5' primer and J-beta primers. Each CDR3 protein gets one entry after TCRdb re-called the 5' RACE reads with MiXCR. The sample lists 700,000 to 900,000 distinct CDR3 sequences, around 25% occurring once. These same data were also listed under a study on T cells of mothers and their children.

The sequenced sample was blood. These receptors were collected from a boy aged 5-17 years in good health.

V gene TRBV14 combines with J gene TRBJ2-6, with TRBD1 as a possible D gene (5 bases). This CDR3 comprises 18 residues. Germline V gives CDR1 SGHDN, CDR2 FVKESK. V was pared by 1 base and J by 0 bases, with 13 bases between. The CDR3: CASSQGLGAYSGANVLTF. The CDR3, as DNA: TGTGCCAGCAGCCAAGGGTTAGGGGCATACTCTGGGGCCAACGTCCTGACTTTC.

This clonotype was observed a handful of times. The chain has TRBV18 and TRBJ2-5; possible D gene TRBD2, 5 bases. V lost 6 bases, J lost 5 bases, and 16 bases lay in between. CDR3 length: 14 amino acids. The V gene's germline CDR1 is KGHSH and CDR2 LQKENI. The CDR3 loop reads CASSLQEGRETQYF. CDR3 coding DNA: TGTGCCAGCTCCCTCCAAGAGGGTCGGGAGACCCAGTACTTC.

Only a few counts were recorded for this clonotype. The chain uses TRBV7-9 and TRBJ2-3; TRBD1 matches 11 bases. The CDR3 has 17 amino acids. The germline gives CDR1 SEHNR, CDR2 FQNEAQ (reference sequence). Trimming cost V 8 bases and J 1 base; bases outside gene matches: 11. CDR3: CASGQGQGVIGTDTQYF. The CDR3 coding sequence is TGTGCCAGCGGTCAGGGACAGGGGGTAATCGGCACAGATACGCAGTATTTT. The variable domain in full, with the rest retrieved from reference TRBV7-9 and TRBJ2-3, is DTGVSQNPRHKITKRGQNVTFRCDPISEHNRLYWYRQTLGQGPEFLTYFQNEAQLEKSRLLSDRFSAERPKGSFSTLEIQRTEQGDSAMYLCASGQGQGVIGTDTQYFGPGTRLTVL.